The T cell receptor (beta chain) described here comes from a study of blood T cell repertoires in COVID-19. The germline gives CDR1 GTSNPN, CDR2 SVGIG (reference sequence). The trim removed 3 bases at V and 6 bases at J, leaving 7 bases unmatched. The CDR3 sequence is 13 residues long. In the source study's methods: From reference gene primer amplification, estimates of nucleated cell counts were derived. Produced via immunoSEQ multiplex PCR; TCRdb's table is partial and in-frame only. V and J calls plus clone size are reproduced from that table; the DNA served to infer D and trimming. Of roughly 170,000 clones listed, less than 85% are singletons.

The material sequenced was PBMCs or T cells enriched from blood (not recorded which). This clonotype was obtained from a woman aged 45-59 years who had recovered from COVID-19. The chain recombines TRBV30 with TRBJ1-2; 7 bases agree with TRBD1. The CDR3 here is CAWRATGRHGYTF. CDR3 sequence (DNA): TGTGCCTGGAGGGCGACAGGGAGGCATGGCTACACCTTC.